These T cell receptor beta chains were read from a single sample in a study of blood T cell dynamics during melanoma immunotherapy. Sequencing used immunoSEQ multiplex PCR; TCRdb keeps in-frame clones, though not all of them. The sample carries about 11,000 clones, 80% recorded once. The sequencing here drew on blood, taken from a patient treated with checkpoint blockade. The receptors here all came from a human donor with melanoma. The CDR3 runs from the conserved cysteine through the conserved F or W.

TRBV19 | CASSSPRIRGHEQFF
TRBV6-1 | CASSATGVIGNTIYF
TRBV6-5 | CASSRTDNEQFF
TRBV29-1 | CSVGQGDLGEAFF
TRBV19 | CASSWRTSYEQYF
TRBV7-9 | CASSRNRDRFQETQYF
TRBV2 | CASSADPVSGNTIYF
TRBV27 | CASSLHRGSLAFF
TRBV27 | CASSSAGTPRREQYF
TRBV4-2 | CASSQVTGGSEAFF
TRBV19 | CASSMGQPTDTQYF
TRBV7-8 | CASSGVGELFF
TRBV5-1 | CASSLQPGGQGTGELFF
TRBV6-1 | CASSHLSFNEKLFF
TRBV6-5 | CASLGTLNTGELFF
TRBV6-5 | CASRGPGRADTQYF
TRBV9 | CASSVSSTNTGELFF
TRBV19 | CASSRGQGNGYTF
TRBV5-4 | CASSRDTNSPLHF
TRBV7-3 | CASSLNRAGPNTEAFF
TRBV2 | CASGDRANTEAFF
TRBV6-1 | CASSGVLGVGEKLFF
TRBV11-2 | CASSTGGPGTGELFF
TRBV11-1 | CASRPQGQGSPLHF
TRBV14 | CASSQVPGQGATHYSYEQYF
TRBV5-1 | CASSLGRRGLTGELFF
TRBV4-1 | CASSRVQRNTEAFF
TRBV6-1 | CASRSGGENTGELFF
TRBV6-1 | CASSGQELIMNTEAFF
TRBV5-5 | CASSEVPGPSTGELFF
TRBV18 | CASSPLTSRSTEAFF
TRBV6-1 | CASSSGGAGGELFF
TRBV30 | CAWRGTGGRYEQYF
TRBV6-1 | CASKKAGANTGELFF